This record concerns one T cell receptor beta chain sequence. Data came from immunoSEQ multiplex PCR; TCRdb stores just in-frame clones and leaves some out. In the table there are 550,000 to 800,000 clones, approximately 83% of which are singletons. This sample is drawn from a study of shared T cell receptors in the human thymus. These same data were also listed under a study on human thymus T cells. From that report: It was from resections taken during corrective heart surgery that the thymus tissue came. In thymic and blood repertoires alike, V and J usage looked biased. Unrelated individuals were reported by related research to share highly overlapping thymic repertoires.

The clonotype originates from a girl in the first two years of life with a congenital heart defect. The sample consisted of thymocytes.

The CDR3 region is CASNERVNTEAFF. The CDR3 nucleotides are TGTGCCAGCAACGAGCGGGTGAACACTGAAGCTTTCTTT. The chain has TRBV14 and TRBJ1-1; D not certain. The CDR3 runs to 13 residues. Trimming removed 7 bases at V and 0 bases at J, with 9 bases between. Germline values: CDR1 SGHDN, CDR2 FVKESK.